The clone carrying this T cell receptor (beta chain) came up a few times. Its antigen is not known. A much larger clone is a single base away; this may be a read error. This sample was included in a study of breast tumors, draining lymph nodes, adjacent tissues. Regarding the study as a whole: Most tumor T cells seemingly derive from lymph node, then expand in tumor. Tumor T cell lymph node origin was a supported hypothesis, not proven. Compared with basal-like, luminal-like tumors shared significantly more repertoire with nontumor tissue. Tumor repertoires ranked between lymph nodes and nontumor tissue in diversity, with V and J gene preferences.

Germline V gives CDR1 SGHNT, CDR2 YYREEE (reference sequence). Between the trimmed V and J ends, which lost 2 bases and 6 bases, there was a span of 11 bases. The CDR3 is 14 residues long. Samples came from axillary lymph nodes draining the breast cancer. MiXCR was run by TCRdb on the multiplex PCR reads, yielding one entry per CDR3 protein. The sample lists approximately 190,000 distinct CDR3 sequences; roughly 29% were seen once. Sequencing used axillary lymph node tissue. The chain links TRBV5-4 to TRBJ2-2; perhaps TRBD2 as D (5 bases). The sequence was collected from a female donor with breast cancer. Some clones in this sample may be carry-over from other donors' samples. The CDR3 coding sequence is TGTGCCAGCAGCTTCCAGACTACCCCCGGGGAGCTGTTTTTT. It encodes CASSFQTTPGELFF.